These 25 T cell receptor beta chains were all obtained from the same sample, sequenced in a study of blood T cells in healthy people across ages. Using a J-beta primer mix together with a sample-barcoded 5' primer, a second PCR was run for about 7 to 12 cycles. TCRdb re-called the 5' RACE reads through MiXCR, storing one row per CDR3 protein. Of almost 550,000 distinct CDR3 sequences detected, 24% appear once; the ten largest clones hold 8.5% to 9.5%. This sample also appeared in a second study, on T cells of mothers and their children.

Sequenced sample: blood. These receptor sequences come from a boy under 18 in good health.

CDR3 sequence: CASRPSTRLETQYF. The CDR3 DNA follows: TGTGCCAGCAGGCCATCGACTAGATTGGAGACCCAGTACTTC. The V call is TRBV28, the J call TRBJ2-1; D is possibly TRBD2 (6 bases). The DNA end is more similar to TRBJ2-5, so the J call may be wrong. The CDR3 extends over 14 amino acids. The germline V gene encodes CDR1 MDHEN and CDR2 SYDVKM.

This clonotype has just a few counts. The V call is TRBV28, the J call TRBJ2-3, with TRBD1 identical over 7 bases. V shed 5 bases and J 2 bases; nucleotides not matched to a gene: 4. The CDR3 contains 14 residues. CDR1 MDHEN and CDR2 SYDVKM come from the germline V gene. The CDR3 sequence is CASSTGTATDTQYF. The CDR3 region has the DNA TGTGCCAGCAGTACCGGGACAGCCACAGATACGCAGTATTTT.

The table lists this clonotype with a few counts. The chain employs TRBV28 and TRBJ2-1, with D hard to call. The CDR3 loop spans 13 amino acids. The germline V gene encodes CDR1 MDHEN and CDR2 SYDVKM. The V and J ends lost 3 bases and 5 bases respectively, with 8 bases between them. The chain's CDR3 is CASSFDWNNEQFF. Written as DNA, the CDR3 is TGTGCCAGCAGTTTTGACTGGAACAATGAGCAGTTCTTC.

This clonotype was seen only a few times. Sequence at one end of the junction differs from germline and may be a read error. The chain uses TRBV12-3 or TRBV12-4 and TRBJ2-7; D gene uncertain. The CDR3 sequence is 11 residues long. CDR3 protein: CASSQGPMNHF. The CDR3 DNA sequence: TGTGCCAGCAGCCAAGGACCGATGAATCATTTC.

Only a few counts were recorded for this clonotype. This sequence joins TRBV7-8 and TRBJ2-7; D is possibly TRBD1 (6 bases). Per the germline V gene, CDR1 is SGHVS and CDR2 is FQNEAQ. The ends were cut back, 5 bases at V and 3 bases at J, with 17 bases in the middle. This CDR3 contains 15 residues. The DNA of the CDR3 is TGTGCCAGCAGCATGCCGGGACAAACCGGCTACGAGCAGTACTTC. Its protein product is CASSMPGQTGYEQYF.

This clonotype turned up a few times. The gene calls are TRBV7-9 and TRBJ2-1; D is possibly TRBD1 or TRBD2 (6 bases each). This CDR3 is built from 16 residues. V was shortened by 7 bases and J by 1 base, with 17 bases between the two germline ends. CDR1 is SEHNR and CDR2 is FQNEAQ in the germline V gene (reference sequence). CDR3 region: CASTEGGTDSYNEQFF. The CDR3 bases are TGTGCCAGCACCGAAGGGGGGACCGATTCCTACAATGAGCAGTTCTTC.

This clonotype has a handful of counts. This rearrangement joins TRBV12-3 or TRBV12-4 to TRBJ2-5; 9 positions match TRBD1. The V and J ends lost 1 base and 5 bases, in that order; junction bases with no gene match: 5. This CDR3 spans 15 amino acids. Written as DNA, the CDR3 is TGTGCCAGCAGTTTAGATGGGACAGGGTTGGAGACCCAGTACTTC. Translating gives CASSLDGTGLETQYF.

This clonotype was detected only a few times. V usage is TRBV29-1 and J usage is TRBJ2-5, with D unresolved. There are 10 residues in the CDR3. Germline V gene data show CDR1 as SQVTM and CDR2 as ANQGSEA. The V and J ends lost 6 bases and 3 bases respectively, with 5 bases between them. The CDR3 DNA reads TGCAGCGTACTCAAAGAGACCCAGTACTTC. It translates to CSVLKETQYF.

V gene TRBV4-1 combines with J gene TRBJ2-2; D unclear. V was clipped by 4 bases and J by 7 bases, with 4 bases between them. The germline V gene encodes CDR1 MGHRA and CDR2 YSYEKL. The CDR3 extends over 11 amino acids. DNA for the CDR3: TGCGCCAGCAGCCGAAACGGGGAGCTGTTTTTT. Amino acids: CASSRNGELFF.

This clonotype has more than one count but fewer than ten. The V gene is TRBV4-3, the J gene TRBJ2-5; D unresolved. The germline V gene encodes CDR1 LGHNA and CDR2 YSLEER. This CDR3 contains 13 residues. V dropped 4 bases and J dropped 6 bases, with 12 bases sitting between them. The CDR3 region has the DNA TGCGCCAGCAGCCCGGGTCAGCAACAGACCCAGTACTTC. This translates into CASSPGQQQTQYF.

The J gene is TRBJ2-5, the V gene TRBV20-1; D ambiguous. V shed 0 bases and J shed 7 bases, with 15 bases lying between them. The CDR3 contains 14 residues. The germline CDR1 and CDR2 sequences are DFQATT and SNEGSKA (reference sequence). As DNA, the CDR3 is TGCAGTGCTAGAGATGTCCCTACCCCTCGGACCCAGTACTTC. As protein: CSARDVPTPRTQYF.

In the case of this clonotype: Compared with germline, one end of the junction differs, possibly owing to a read error. V gene TRBV30 combines with J gene TRBJ1-4; a weak D match, TRBD1 (5 bases). The CDR3 length is 14 residues. Germline CDR1 is GTSNPN and CDR2 is SVGIG (reference sequence). CDR3 DNA sequence: TGTGTCTGGATGGCAGGAAAGGGGTATGAAAAACTGTTTTTT. Translation gives CVWMAGKGYEKLFF.

V is TRBV13 and J is TRBJ2-7, with 7 positions matching TRBD1. CDR3 length equals 16 residues. With 5 bases clipped from V and 1 base from J, the junction kept 11 bases outside the gene matches. The germline CDR1 and CDR2 sequences are PRHDT and FYEKMQ (reference sequence). CDR3 DNA sequence: TGTGCCAGCAGCCGACCAGGGGACAGTATGTCCTACGAGCAGTACTTC. Protein: CASSRPGDSMSYEQYF.

This clonotype was seen a handful of times. The CDR3 nucleotides read TGTGCCAGCAGCCTTAGCGGGCTCCGCACAGATACGCAGTATTTT. Its protein is CASSLSGLRTDTQYF. This chain uses TRBV11-2 with TRBJ2-3; 7 bases agree with TRBD2. Germline lookup yields CDR1 SGHAT and CDR2 FQNNGV. There are 15 residues in the CDR3. J gave up 1 base and V 5 bases, and 6 bases lay outside the gene matches.

The chain uses TRBV12-3 or TRBV12-4 and TRBJ1-2, with D unresolved. V was cut by 1 base and J by 4 bases, with 7 bases left in between. CDR3 length equals 13 residues. The CDR3 loop is CASSLGLLYGYTF. DNA of the CDR3: TGTGCCAGCAGTTTAGGGCTCCTCTATGGCTACACCTTC.

V gene TRBV7-2 combines with J gene TRBJ2-1; TRBD1 is a possible D gene (6 bases). Germline assignment: CDR1 SGHTA and CDR2 FQGNSA. V was clipped by 4 bases and J by 6 bases, with 22 bases between them. This CDR3 has 17 amino acids. The CDR3 coding sequence is TGTGCCAGCAGCTCGCACCTTACAGGGATAATGTCCAATGAGCAGTTCTTC. Residues: CASSSHLTGIMSNEQFF.

This clonotype has just a few counts. The CDR3 DNA is TGTGCCAGCACCCAAGGGGGCGAGAATGAAAAACTGTTTTTT. Protein product: CASTQGGENEKLFF. The chain joins TRBV13 to TRBJ1-4; TRBD1 matches 7 bases. CDR3 size: 14 residues. CDR1 and CDR2 (germline): PRHDT, FYEKMQ (reference sequence). The V gene end was trimmed by 7 bases and the J gene end by 5 bases; junction bases not matched to a gene: 7.

The chain uses TRBV3-1 and TRBJ1-2; the D is unclear. The V gene's germline CDR1 is LGHDT and CDR2 YNNKEL (reference sequence). V gave up 0 bases and J gave up 1 base, with 9 bases separating them. The CDR3 is 15 amino acids. The CDR3 reads CASSQDISFNYGYTF. Written as DNA, the CDR3 is TGTGCCAGCAGCCAAGATATCAGCTTTAACTATGGCTACACCTTC.

Only a few counts were recorded for this clonotype. The V call is TRBV27, the J call TRBJ1-1, with TRBD1 identical over 9 bases. V shed 5 bases, J shed 0 bases, and the junction held 4 bases outside the gene matches. From germline, CDR1 is MNHEY and CDR2 SMNVEV (reference sequence). This CDR3 is built from 15 residues. CDR3: CASSDRGGVNTEAFF. Here the CDR3 DNA reads TGTGCCAGCAGTGACAGGGGGGGAGTGAACACTGAAGCTTTCTTT.

The CDR3 spells CASSHTSHSGSLNWVQNEQFF. Here the CDR3 DNA reads TGCGCCAGCAGTCACACCTCACATAGCGGGAGTCTAAATTGGGTACAAAATGAGCAGTTCTTC. The chain links TRBV23-1 to TRBJ2-1; TRBD2 matches at 9 bases. TRBV23-1 is flagged as an ORF with uncertain function. After removal of 3 bases from V and 7 bases from J, the junction contained 25 bases not matched to a gene. The CDR3 is 21 residues long.

In its sample, this clonotype was seen a few times. The rearrangement uses TRBV7-9 and TRBJ1-2; no firm D call. This CDR3 contains 10 residues. The V end lost 5 bases, the J end lost 10 bases, and 8 bases lay between the germline ends. Germline V gene lookup returns CDR1 SEHNR and CDR2 FQNEAQ (reference sequence). The CDR3 coding sequence is TGTGCCAGCAGCCCCTCGGACTACACCTTC. Protein sequence: CASSPSDYTF.

This clonotype was found a few times. The V gene is TRBV28, the J gene TRBJ2-7; TRBD1 matches at 8 bases. The CDR3 is 14 amino acids. After removal of 6 bases from V and 2 bases from J, the junction contained 6 bases not matched to a gene. In germline, CDR1 is MDHEN, CDR2 SYDVKM. The DNA of the CDR3 is TGTGCCAGCAGACCCGGGACAGGCGCCTACGAGCAGTACTTC. This translates into CASRPGTGAYEQYF.

V gene TRBV7-7 combines with J gene TRBJ2-3, with a possible D match to TRBD2 (5 bases). This CDR3 comprises 15 residues. Per the germline V gene, CDR1 is SSHAT and CDR2 is FNYEAQ (reference sequence). In nucleotides, the CDR3 is TGTGCTGGCAGCTTAGATCGGACTAGCACAGATACGCAGTATTTT. It specifies CAGSLDRTSTDTQYF.

The chain employs TRBV27 and TRBJ2-1; 7 nucleotides match TRBD1. The CDR3 runs to 14 residues. CDR1 and CDR2 (germline): MNHEY, SMNVEV (reference sequence). V gave up 5 bases and J gave up 4 bases; unmatched junction bases: 5. CDR3 region: CASSRTGDYNEQFF. CDR3 DNA: TGTGCCAGCAGTAGGACAGGTGATTACAATGAGCAGTTCTTC.

The chain uses TRBV20-1 and TRBJ2-3; unclear D gene. Trimming pared 2 bases from V and 0 bases from J, leaving 3 bases between. CDR1 and CDR2 (germline): DFQATT, SNEGSKA (reference sequence). There are 12 residues in the CDR3. CDR3 nucleotides: TGCAGTGCTAGACTGAGCACAGATACGCAGTATTTT. This sequence encodes CSARLSTDTQYF.